This is a list of T cell receptor beta chains from one sample in a study of blood T cell repertoires in COVID-19. The method was immunoSEQ multiplex PCR; TCRdb's version includes in-frame clones alone and lacks a portion of them. This repertoire shows approximately 120,000 clones, more than 70% found once; its top ten account for approximately 5.8%. The material sequenced was peripheral blood. These receptors were obtained from a man at least 80 years old with active or convalescent COVID-19. CDR3s include the opening cysteine and the closing phenylalanine or tryptophan. D genes are given only for firm matches. Only some rows state a clone size, as once, few, many or a class for expanded clones.

D,J,size,V,CDR3,DNA
-,TRBJ2-1,-,TRBV7-2,CASSPGVRTYNEQFF,TGTGCCAGCAGCCCCGGGGTCAGGACTTACAATGAGCAGTTCTTC
-,TRBJ2-5,medium-sized,TRBV15,CATSSRRAETQYF,TGTGCCACCAGCAGTCGTCGAGCGGAGACCCAGTACTTC
-,TRBJ1-1,-,TRBV12-3/TRBV12-4,CASRLGQNTEAFF,TGTGCCAGCAGGCTGGGACAGAACACTGAAGCTTTCTTT
-,TRBJ2-1,-,TRBV7-2,CASSLASLAHNEQFF,TGTGCCAGCAGCTTAGCTTCCCTAGCCCACAATGAGCAGTTCTTC
TRBD1,TRBJ1-2,-,TRBV5-4,CASSLPGQVYGYTF,TGTGCCAGCAGCTTGCCGGGACAGGTCTATGGCTACACCTTC
TRBD2,TRBJ2-7,-,TRBV19,CASSAGVPYEQYF,TGTGCCAGTTCGGCGGGGGTCCCCTACGAGCAGTACTTC
TRBD1,TRBJ1-5,-,TRBV30,CAWSVSGTGTGQPQHF,TGTGCCTGGAGTGTAAGTGGGACAGGGACCGGACAGCCCCAGCATTTT
TRBD2,TRBJ2-1,-,TRBV11-2,CASSSLAGALNEQFF,TGTGCCAGCAGCTCCCTAGCGGGGGCCCTCAATGAGCAGTTCTTC
TRBD1,TRBJ2-2,-,TRBV7-9,CASSLETGGVTGELFF,TGTGCCAGCAGCTTAGAAACAGGGGGTGTCACCGGGGAGCTGTTTTTT
-,TRBJ2-1,once,TRBV3-1/TRBV3-2,CASSLSDYNEQFF,TGTGCCAGCAGCCTTAGCGACTACAATGAGCAGTTCTTC
TRBD1,TRBJ2-7,-,TRBV5-1,CASSRSGTGSSYEQYF,TGCGCCAGCAGCCGATCCGGGACAGGGAGCTCCTACGAGCAGTACTTC
TRBD1,TRBJ1-4,few,TRBV5-4,CASSLGQGKGNEKLFF,TGTGCCAGCAGCTTGGGACAGGGGAAAGGAAATGAAAAACTGTTTTTT
TRBD2,TRBJ2-1,-,TRBV28,CASSFGGAGYNEQFF,TGTGCCAGCAGTTTCGGGGGGGCCGGCTACAATGAGCAGTTCTTC
-,TRBJ2-7,once,TRBV28,CASSKPRTASYEQYF,TGTGCCAGCAGTAAACCCCGGACAGCCTCCTACGAGCAGTACTTC
-,TRBJ2-5,-,TRBV28,CASSLGLPSTQYF,TGTGCCAGCAGTTTAGGGCTCCCGTCGACCCAGTACTTC
TRBD1,TRBJ2-7,-,TRBV7-3,CASSYPRDRGPLEQYF,TGTGCCAGCAGCTATCCCCGGGACAGGGGGCCCCTCGAGCAGTACTTC
TRBD1,TRBJ2-7,-,TRBV27,CASSRRGTDAYEQYF,TGTGCCAGCAGCCGTCGTGGGACAGACGCCTACGAGCAGTACTTC
-,TRBJ1-4,-,TRBV5-1,CASSPLGGVSEKLFF,TGCGCCAGCAGCCCACTTGGGGGGGTGAGTGAAAAACTGTTTTTT
TRBD1,TRBJ2-5,once,TRBV24-1,CATSDSSPDRPQETQYF,TGTGCCACCAGTGATTCCAGCCCGGACAGGCCCCAAGAGACCCAGTACTTC
TRBD1,TRBJ2-3,-,TRBV7-9,CASSSTFSTGGLSTDTQYF,TGTGCCAGCAGCTCCACATTCTCGACAGGGGGTCTGAGCACAGATACGCAGTATTTT
-,TRBJ2-7,-,TRBV9,CASSAGLAGEQYF,TGTGCCAGCAGCGCTGGTCTGGCTGGCGAGCAGTACTTC
-,TRBJ2-5,once,TRBV5-5,CASSFTGLELWETQYF,TGTGCCAGCAGCTTCACGGGACTGGAACTCTGGGAGACCCAGTACTTC
-,TRBJ2-1,-,TRBV10-3,CASAFRDNEQFF,TGTGCCAGCGCGTTCAGGGACAATGAGCAGTTCTTC
TRBD2,TRBJ2-3,-,TRBV6-2/TRBV6-3,CASSPVLAGGPDTQYF,TGTGCCAGCAGCCCCGTACTAGCGGGGGGCCCAGATACGCAGTATTTT
-,TRBJ2-7,-,TRBV9,CASSPSGGHEQYF,TGTGCCAGCAGCCCTTCCGGGGGACACGAGCAGTACTTC
TRBD1,TRBJ1-2,once,TRBV6-5,CASTRRGTDYGYTF,TGTGCCAGCACCCGCCGCGGGACAGACTATGGCTACACCTTC
-,TRBJ2-5,-,TRBV11-2,CASSLAVQETQYF,TGTGCCAGCAGCTTAGCTGTCCAAGAGACCCAGTACTTC
-,TRBJ2-7,-,TRBV5-4,CASSLVVDEQYF,TGTGCCAGCAGCCTTGTAGTGGACGAGCAGTACTTC
-,TRBJ1-2,-,TRBV19,CASRTPQGNYGYTF,TGTGCCAGCAGGACCCCACAGGGTAACTATGGCTACACCTTC
TRBD1,TRBJ2-7,-,TRBV18,CASSTGTEYEQYF,TGTGCCAGCTCAACGGGGACAGAGTACGAGCAGTACTTC
TRBD1,TRBJ2-7,-,TRBV18,CASSPVVGGDEQYF,TGTGCCAGCTCACCAGTCGTAGGGGGCGACGAGCAGTACTTC
TRBD1,TRBJ1-4,-,TRBV9,CASSGQTGANEKLFF,TGTGCCAGCAGCGGCCAGACAGGGGCTAATGAAAAACTGTTTTTT
TRBD1,TRBJ2-7,-,TRBV28,CASSLLQGARLEQYF,TGTGCCAGCAGTTTACTCCAGGGGGCCCGGCTGGAGCAGTACTTC
TRBD1,TRBJ2-5,few,TRBV28,CASTPTGGAGRETQYF,TGTGCCAGCACCCCGACAGGGGGCGCAGGAAGAGAGACCCAGTACTTC